This is a list of T cell receptor beta chains from one sample in a study of molecular identifiers for immune sequencing clone quantification. In TCRdb, the PCR reads were re-called with MiXCR into one record per CDR3 protein. The table includes about 640,000 distinct CDR3 sequences, nearly 20% detected once. The sequencing input was naive CD8+ T cells from blood, with Jurkat cell RNA spiked in. The receptors were gathered from a human donor in good health. Some libraries in this study had Jurkat cell RNA spiked in. The CDR3 runs from the conserved cysteine through the conserved F or W. Fields, in order: clone size, D gene, V gene, J gene, CDR3 protein, CDR3 DNA. The D gene is left open where the match is weak. Size values are once, few and many counts, or a class for expanded clones, and some rows have none.

few	-	TRBV7-9	TRBJ1-2	CASSLTATGSDGYTF	TGTGCCAGCAGCTTGACAGCTACTGGCTCCGATGGCTACACCTTC
many	TRBD1	TRBV6-5	TRBJ2-5	CASRQPGQGLYPRETQYF	TGTGCCAGCAGACAACCGGGACAGGGGTTGTATCCTCGAGAGACCCAGTACTTC
-	TRBD1	TRBV5-1	TRBJ2-7	CASSATGTGIKDSAYEQYF	TGCGCCAGCAGCGCAACCGGGACAGGGATTAAAGATTCCGCCTACGAGCAGTACTTC
many	-	TRBV5-1	TRBJ2-5	CASSWDKTQETQYF	TGCGCCAGCAGCTGGGACAAAACCCAAGAGACCCAGTACTTC
many	TRBD2	TRBV28	TRBJ2-3	CASSRLAGRVTDTQYF	TGTGCCAGCAGTAGACTAGCGGGACGGGTCACAGATACGCAGTATTTT
many	TRBD1	TRBV27	TRBJ2-3	CASSLTGHSTDTQYF	TGTGCCAGCAGCTTGACAGGGCACAGTACAGATACGCAGTATTTT
-	-	TRBV6-4	TRBJ2-2	CASSAGLYTGELFF	TGTGCCAGCAGTGCGGGACTGTACACCGGGGAGCTGTTTTTT
many	-	TRBV9	TRBJ2-7	CASSAGPGFGEQYF	TGTGCCAGCAGCGCCGGGCCCGGCTTTGGCGAGCAGTACTTC
few	TRBD1	TRBV6-2/TRBV6-3	TRBJ2-5	CASSYSHRHQGDQETQYF	TGTGCCAGCAGTTACTCTCACCGCCATCAGGGGGACCAAGAGACCCAGTACTTC
many	-	TRBV6-5	TRBJ2-1	CASSTPRGGGMYNEQFF	TGTGCCAGCAGTACCCCAAGGGGGGGGGGAATGTACAATGAGCAGTTCTTC
-	-	TRBV7-9	TRBJ2-3	CASSPQGPRADTQYF	TGTGCCAGCAGCCCACAGGGCCCCCGGGCAGATACGCAGTATTTT
once	-	TRBV9	TRBJ2-7	CAGPILGIRAHEQYF	TGTGCCGGCCCAATCCTCGGGATCCGTGCCCACGAGCAGTACTTC
-	-	TRBV21-1	TRBJ1-4	CATTNVMEKLFF	TGTGCCACCACGAATGTGATGGAAAAACTGTTTTTT
many	-	TRBV6-2/TRBV6-3	TRBJ1-5	CASSYGQLSNQPQHF	TGTGCCAGCAGTTACGGGCAGCTTAGCAATCAGCCCCAGCATTTT
-	TRBD1	TRBV25-1	TRBJ1-3	CASSDGDSSGNTIYF	TGTGCCAGCAGTGATGGGGACAGCTCTGGAAACACCATATATTTT
-	TRBD1	TRBV11-3	TRBJ2-3	CASSYRGRTDTQYF	TGTGCCAGCAGCTACAGGGGCCGCACAGATACGCAGTATTTT
few	TRBD1	TRBV7-9	TRBJ2-5	CASSLITGGVEETQYF	TGTGCCAGCAGCTTAATAACAGGGGGTGTCGAAGAGACCCAGTACTTC
many	TRBD2	TRBV10-2	TRBJ2-3	CASSGDSGGRTDTQYF	TGCGCCAGCAGTGGTGATAGCGGGGGTCGGACAGATACGCAGTATTTT
few	-	TRBV11-2	TRBJ2-7	CASSYKGGSYEQYF	TGTGCCAGCAGCTATAAGGGGGGCTCCTACGAGCAGTACTTC
many	TRBD1	TRBV5-1	TRBJ2-6	CASSTPQHQGAGANVLTF	TGCGCCAGCAGCACGCCCCAGCATCAGGGGGCTGGGGCCAACGTCCTGACTTTC
many	-	TRBV29-1	TRBJ2-3	CSVEELRLGHTDTQYF	TGCAGCGTTGAAGAATTAAGGCTGGGACACACAGATACGCAGTATTTT
few	TRBD1	TRBV19	TRBJ2-1	CASSISQGAVNEQFF	TGTGCCAGTAGTATATCACAGGGGGCTGTCAATGAGCAGTTCTTC
-	TRBD2	TRBV3-1	TRBJ2-3	CASSQDYLAGARTDTQYF	TGTGCCAGCAGCCAAGATTATCTAGCGGGGGCACGGACAGATACGCAGTATTTT
few	-	TRBV12-3/TRBV12-4	TRBJ2-5	CASSLERGRGGGDLETQYF	TGTGCCAGCAGTTTAGAGAGGGGGAGGGGAGGTGGGGATTTGGAGACCCAGTACTTC